This entry describes one TCR beta chain. Its antigen is not identified. Investigators profiled TCR beta VDJ and CDR3 from genomic DNA template. MiXCR, run by TCRdb on the reads, gives a single entry per CDR3 protein. The table has a few hundred thousand distinct CDR3 sequences, almost 50% seen once. Germline V gives CDR1 MNHEY, CDR2 SVGAGI. Trimming cost V 8 bases and J 0 bases, with 11 bases left between them. This CDR3 is built from 14 residues. The source of the sample is a study of CD8+CD57+ T cells in acquired aplastic anemia. Study-level background: DNA from sorted CD4+ and CD8+ cells averaged roughly 3.2 ug. Study results and limitations: Common to patients and controls were approximately 30 CD8+ CDR3 sequences.

Whoever was chosen for sequencing had shown CD8+CD57+ cell expansion by flow cytometry. Diagnosis of severe acquired aplastic anemia applied to all patients. The chain uses TRBV6-5 and TRBJ1-5; TRBD1 is a possible D gene (5 bases). What was sequenced was sorted CD4+, CD8+, or CD8+CD57+ T cells (not recorded which) from PBMCs. This receptor was obtained from a human donor with aplastic anemia. CDR3 DNA sequence: TGTGCCAGCTTTGAACAGGCTAGCAATCAGCCCCAGCATTTT. As protein: CASFEQASNQPQHF.